Below, 12 T cell receptor beta chains from the same sample are listed, as sequenced in a study of cytomegalovirus exposure and HLA in healthy donors. The primer mix had 60 Vbeta and 13 Jbeta primers. The data were produced by immunoSEQ multiplex PCR, yet TCRdb's version contains in-frame clones alone and is incomplete. The profile shows a few hundred thousand clones, 81% of them singletons. Sequencing input: PBMCs. The receptors here all came from a woman aged 60 to 75 in good health and CMV-seropositive.

The CDR3 DNA sequence: TGTGCCAGCACCAATTCAGGGGGTAATGGCTACACCTTC. Protein: CASTNSGGNGYTF. The chain employs TRBV11-2 and TRBJ1-2; 7 bases map to TRBD1. This CDR3 is built from 13 residues. The V segment lost 7 bases and the J segment 6 bases; nucleotides outside the gene matches: 8. Per the germline V gene, CDR1 is SGHAT and CDR2 is FQNNGV. The entire variable domain, with the rest obtained from reference TRBV11-2 and TRBJ1-2, is as follows: EAGVAQSPRYKIIEKRQSVAFWCNPISGHATLYWYQQILGQGPKLLIQFQNNGVVDDSQLPKDRFSAERLKGVDSTLKIQPAKLEDSAVYLCASTNSGGNGYTFGSGTRLTVV.

The gene calls are TRBV5-3 and TRBJ2-5; TRBD2 matches at 7 bases. TRBV5-3 is noted as an ORF with a role that remains uncertain. V shed 5 bases, J shed 1 base, and the junction held 8 bases outside the gene matches. The CDR3 runs to 15 residues. The CDR3 loop reads CARSGGGGSQETQYF. DNA for the CDR3: TGTGCCAGAAGTGGTGGGGGAGGGAGCCAAGAGACCCAGTACTTC.

There are a few counts of this clone. One end of the junction fails to match germline, which may point to a read error. The gene calls are TRBV29-1 and TRBJ1-1; D remains ambiguous. The CDR3 is 13 amino acids. Germline V gene lookup returns CDR1 SQVTM and CDR2 ANQGSEA. In DNA form, the CDR3 reads TGCAGCGTTGAACAGGTGGTGAATACTGAAGCTTTCTTT. As protein: CSVEQVVNTEAFF. Using reference TRBV29-1 and TRBJ1-1 for the parts outside the CDR3, the full variable domain is SAVISQKPSRDICQRGTSLTIQCQVDSQVTMMFWYRQQPGQSLTLIATANQGSEATYESGFVIDKFPISRPNLTFSTLTVSNMSPEDSSIYLCSVEQVVNTEAFFGQGTRLTVV.

The rearrangement joins TRBV19 to TRBJ1-5, with 9 nucleotides matching TRBD1. The germline CDR1 and CDR2 sequences are LNHDA and SQIVND (reference sequence). CDR3 length: 15 amino acids. Trimming removed 8 bases from V and 0 bases from J; junction bases left unmatched: 5. The CDR3 DNA reads as TGTGCCAGTCGGGACAGGGCCTATAGCAATCAGCCCCAGCATTTT. Translation: CASRDRAYSNQPQHF.

This rearrangement joins TRBV6-1 to TRBJ1-6, with 7 bases fitting TRBD1. Germline CDR1 MNHNS, CDR2 SASEGT. After removal of 4 bases from V and 7 bases from J, the junction contained 7 bases not matched to a gene. CDR3 length: 15 residues. The DNA of the CDR3 is TGTGCCAGCAGTGGCTCCGGGACAGTCAATTCACCCCTCCACTTT. Residues: CASSGSGTVNSPLHF.

The chain links TRBV27 to TRBJ2-2; the D gene is possibly TRBD1 (5 bases). Trimming pared 7 bases from V and 5 bases from J, leaving 11 bases between. Germline-derived CDR1 and CDR2 are MNHEY and SMNVEV (reference sequence). This CDR3 region has 13 residues. The CDR3 nucleotides read TGTGCCAGCACCTATCCAGGGACCGGGGAGCTGTTTTTT. This gives the protein CASTYPGTGELFF.

The chain links TRBV7-2 to TRBJ1-1, with 8 positions matching TRBD1. V lost 0 bases and J lost 5; bases outside the gene matches: 5. Germline V gene lookup returns CDR1 SGHTA and CDR2 FQGNSA. This CDR3 has 15 residues. CDR3 coding DNA: TGTGCCAGCAGCTTAGCGTTAAACAGGGGGACTGAAGCTTTCTTT. Protein product: CASSLALNRGTEAFF.

The genes are TRBV28 and TRBJ1-1; D unresolved. V gave up 8 bases and J gave up 1 base, with 11 bases separating them. The CDR3 covers 13 residues. The V gene's germline CDR1 is MDHEN and CDR2 SYDVKM. The CDR3 here is CASAYYRNTEAFF. The CDR3 nucleotides read TGTGCCAGCGCCTATTACAGGAACACTGAAGCTTTCTTT.

As DNA, the CDR3 is TGTGCCACCAGCAGAGTTTGGCGGGACAATGAGCAGTTCTTC. It encodes CATSRVWRDNEQFF. The chain combines TRBV15 with TRBJ2-1; a weak D match, TRBD2 (5 bases). V was pared by 1 base and J by 5 bases, with 9 bases between. The CDR3 covers 14 residues. From germline, CDR1 is LNHNV and CDR2 YYDKDF (reference sequence).

The rearrangement links TRBV19 to TRBJ2-1, with a tentative D call TRBD1 (5 bases). V was pared by 6 bases and J by 9 bases, with 12 bases between. CDR1 and CDR2 from the germline V gene are LNHDA and SQIVND (reference sequence). The CDR3 has 12 amino acids. The CDR3, as DNA: TGTGCCAGTAGAAACCAGGGTATTGAGCAGTTCTTC. Translating gives CASRNQGIEQFF.

The chain combines TRBV4-2 with TRBJ2-4, with 8 bases fitting TRBD1. Germline lookup yields CDR1 LGHNA and CDR2 YNFKEQ. V was pared by 2 bases and J by 0 bases, with 3 bases of the junction left unmatched. The CDR3 contains 16 residues. The CDR3 reads CASSQLDRAAKNIQYF. DNA of the CDR3: TGTGCCAGCAGCCAATTGGACAGGGCAGCCAAAAACATTCAGTACTTC.

The chain joins TRBV10-1 to TRBJ2-7; 7 nucleotides agree with TRBD1. The germline gives CDR1 WNHNN, CDR2 SYGVQD (reference sequence). V lost 0 bases to trimming and J lost 2 bases; unmatched junction nucleotides: 4. This CDR3 contains 15 residues. The CDR3 reads CASSESTGPTYEQYF. As DNA, the CDR3 is TGCGCCAGCAGTGAGTCGACAGGGCCCACCTACGAGCAGTACTTC.